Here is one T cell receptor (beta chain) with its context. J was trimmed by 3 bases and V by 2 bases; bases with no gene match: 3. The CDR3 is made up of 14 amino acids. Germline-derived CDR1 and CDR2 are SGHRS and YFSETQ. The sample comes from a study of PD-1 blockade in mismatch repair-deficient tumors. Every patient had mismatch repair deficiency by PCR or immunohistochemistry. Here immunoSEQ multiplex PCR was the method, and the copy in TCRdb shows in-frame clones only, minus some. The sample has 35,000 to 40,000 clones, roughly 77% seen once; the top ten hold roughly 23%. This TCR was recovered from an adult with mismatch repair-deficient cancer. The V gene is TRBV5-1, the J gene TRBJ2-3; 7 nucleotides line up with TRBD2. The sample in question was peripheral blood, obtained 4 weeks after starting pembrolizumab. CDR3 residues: CASSFGGETDTQYF. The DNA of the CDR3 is TGCGCCAGCAGCTTTGGGGGGGAGACAGATACGCAGTATTTT.